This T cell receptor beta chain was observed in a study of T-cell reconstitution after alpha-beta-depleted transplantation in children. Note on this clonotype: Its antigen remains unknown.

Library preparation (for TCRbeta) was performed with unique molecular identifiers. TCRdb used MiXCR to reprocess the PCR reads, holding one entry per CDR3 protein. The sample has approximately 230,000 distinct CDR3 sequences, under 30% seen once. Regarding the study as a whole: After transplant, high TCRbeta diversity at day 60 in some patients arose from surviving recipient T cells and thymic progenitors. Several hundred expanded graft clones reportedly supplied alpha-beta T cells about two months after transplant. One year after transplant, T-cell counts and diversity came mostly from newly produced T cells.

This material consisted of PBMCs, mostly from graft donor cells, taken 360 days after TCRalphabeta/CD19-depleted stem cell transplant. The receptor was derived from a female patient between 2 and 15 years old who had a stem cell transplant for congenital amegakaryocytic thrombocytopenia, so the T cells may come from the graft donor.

CDR3 residues: CSVWDQKGYEQYF. As DNA, the CDR3 is TGCAGCGTTTGGGACCAGAAGGGCTACGAGCAGTACTTC. This chain joins TRBV29-1 and TRBJ2-7; D is possibly TRBD1 or TRBD2 (5 bases each). The CDR3 is 13 amino acids. V was trimmed by 5 bases and J by 3 bases, leaving 14 bases between them. Germline CDR1 SQVTM, CDR2 ANQGSEA.